These 3 T cell receptor beta chains were all obtained from the same sample, sequenced in a study of glioma-infiltrating T cells (dated by TCRdb to the mid-2010s). Sequencing used an Illumina MiSeq. TCR alpha and beta CDR3 regions were amplified with the iRepertoire nested amplicon-rescue multiplex PCR (arm-PCR) platform from RNA. TCRdb's own reprocessing of the public reads used fastp at Q25 and MiXCR and kept productive beta chains. Entries that share a CDR3 protein sequence are merged under the most common genes and DNA. Present in this sample are tens of thousands of distinct CDR3 sequences, about 40% of which were seen just once. The ten largest clones capture around two fifths of the sample. The sequenced sample was glioma tissue, nonneoplastic brain tissue, or PBMCs (not recorded which). These receptors originate from a human donor with low-grade glioma or glioblastoma, undergoing nonglioma brain surgery, or in good health (not recorded which).

This clonotype was detected ten times or more. The rearrangement uses TRBV6-2 or TRBV6-3 and TRBJ2-7; 11 bases align to TRBD1. J gave up 3 bases and V 2 bases, and 6 bases lay outside the gene matches. Germline V lookup: CDR1 MNHEY, CDR2 SVGEGT. The CDR3 spans 16 residues. CDR3 DNA: TGTGCCAGCAGTTACACCCCGGGACAGGGGGGCTACGAGCAGTACTTC. This sequence encodes CASSYTPGQGGYEQYF.

Remarks on this clonotype: The junction differs from germline at one of its ends, possibly a read error. The J gene is TRBJ2-3, the V gene TRBV20-1; D is unclear. This CDR3 is 12 amino acids long. Germline CDR1 reads DFQATT; CDR2 reads SNEGSKA (reference sequence). CDR3 bases: TGCCGTGTTTCACCGGGTACATATACTCATTCTTTT. Amino acid sequence: CRVSPGTYTHSF.

Turning to this clonotype: Since a much larger clone is just one base distant, this may be a read error. The V gene is TRBV11-2, the J gene TRBJ2-7; D unclear. Germline V gives CDR1 SGHAT, CDR2 FQNNGV. The CDR3 has 17 residues. The CDR3 DNA follows: TGTGCCAGCAGCTCCTATCCCGAGGCAAACCCTACCTACGAGCGGTACTTC. Its translation is CASSSYPEANPTYERYF.